These 7 T cell receptor beta chains originate from one sample sequenced in a study of T cell responses to AZD1222 COVID-19 vaccine (dated by TCRdb to about 2021). This specimen's time point label, interpreted: about 28 days (+/-7) after the second vaccine dose. Library creation used the immunoSEQ multiplex PCR assay. Held by TCRdb, this immuneACCESS table contains in-frame sequences only and omits some clones. Under half of the omission traces to an unresolved V gene where checked; the cause of the rest is unknown. In all, the sample holds roughly 80,000 clones, and about nine tenths of those were seen once. About 3% of the sample belongs to the ten largest clones. The sequenced sample was peripheral blood, obtained 28 days after the second AZD1222 dose. The receptors originated from an adult who received the AZD1222 COVID-19 vaccine.

The CDR3 loop is CASSRSLNQPQHF. Written as DNA, the CDR3 is TGTGCCAGCAGCAGATCCTTGAATCAGCCCCAGCATTTT. The rearrangement joins TRBV7-2 to TRBJ1-5; no clear D. Germline V gene sequence: CDR1 SGHTA, CDR2 FQGNSA. CDR3 length: 13 amino acids. V gave up 5 bases and J gave up 4 bases, with 9 bases separating them.

The chain combines TRBV18 with TRBJ2-5; 8 nucleotides line up with TRBD2. There are 15 residues in the CDR3. With 2 bases clipped from V and 4 bases from J, the junction kept 6 bases outside the gene matches. CDR1 is KGHSH and CDR2 is LQKENI in the germline V gene. The DNA for the CDR3 is TGTGCCAGCTCACCAAGCGGGGGTGTCGCAGAGACCCAGTACTTC. It codes for CASSPSGGVAETQYF.

V gene TRBV2 combines with J gene TRBJ1-2, with TRBD1 identical over 7 bases. Trimming cost V 7 bases and J 8 bases; bases outside gene matches: 13. CDR1 is SNHLY, CDR2 FYNNEI, per germline. The CDR3 length is 14 residues. The CDR3 DNA reads as TGTGCCAGCATCCCCACACTAGGACAGGTCGGCTACACCTTC. Translating it yields CASIPTLGQVGYTF.

The chain joins TRBV9 to TRBJ2-7; 11 bases match TRBD2. J lost 1 base, V lost 4 bases, and 4 bases had no gene match. CDR1 SGDLS and CDR2 YYNGEE come from the germline V gene. CDR3 length: 15 amino acids. The CDR3 region is CASSTGLAESYEQYF. For the CDR3, the DNA is TGTGCCAGCAGCACGGGACTAGCGGAGTCCTACGAGCAGTACTTC.

The chain carries TRBV11-2 and TRBJ2-4; D not resolved. V gave up 4 bases and J gave up 0 bases, with 4 bases separating them. The CDR3 sequence is 13 residues long. Germline V gene sequence: CDR1 SGHAT, CDR2 FQNNGV. CDR3 in amino acids: CASSSLAKNIQYF. The CDR3 nucleotides read TGTGCCAGCAGCTCCTTAGCCAAAAACATTCAGTACTTC.

V and J are TRBV12-3 or TRBV12-4 and TRBJ2-3; a weak D match, TRBD2 (6 bases). The CDR3 length is 12 residues. Trimming stripped 5 bases from V and 10 bases from J, with 13 bases between. The CDR3 nucleotides are TGTGCCAGCAGTCCGACTGGGGAGGCGCAGTATTTT. This gives the protein CASSPTGEAQYF.

The chain combines TRBV7-2 with TRBJ2-7; no reliable D call. Germline CDR1 reads SGHTA; CDR2 reads FQGNSA. The CDR3 runs to 13 residues. Trimming took off 5 bases at V and 3 bases at J, with 11 bases between the two ends. Here the CDR3 DNA reads TGTGCCAGCAGCGGACGGGTGGGCTACGAGCAGTACTTC. This codes for CASSGRVGYEQYF.